This TCR beta chain was profiled in a study of neoadjuvant anti-PD-1 for oral cavity cancer. Sequencing was performed with immunoSEQ multiplex PCR; in TCRdb, only in-frame clones are kept and a portion is missing. The repertoire holds under 20,000 clones, with 60% to 80% as singletons. V was pared by 4 bases and J by 2 bases, with 12 bases between. The CDR3 length is 14 residues. Germline CDR1 SEHNR, CDR2 FQNEAQ (reference sequence). V and J are TRBV7-9 and TRBJ2-7, with D tentatively TRBD2 (5 bases). This sample comprised PBMCs, obtained before nivolumab (anti-PD-1) treatment. The clonotype comes from a person aged 40 to 85 with oral cavity squamous cell carcinoma. The CDR3 region is CASSWRDYTYEQYF. CDR3 in DNA: TGTGCCAGCAGCTGGAGAGACTACACCTACGAGCAGTACTTC.